The 19 T cell receptor beta chains below come from one sample, sequenced in a study of OX40 agonist ivuxolimab in advanced cancers. Measured with immunoSEQ multiplex PCR; TCRdb has only the in-frame clones, and not every one. The data contain 70,000 to 95,000 clones, around 94% of them seen just once; the ten biggest clones take up 2% to 3%. Sample: CD4+ or CD8+ T cells sorted from blood, taken in a trial of the OX40 agonist ivuxolimab. These receptors all come from an adult with an advanced solid tumor such as melanoma, head and neck, liver or kidney cancer.

CDR3 sequence reads: CASSFYMNTEAFF. The DNA for the CDR3 is TGTGCCAGCAGCTTCTACATGAACACTGAAGCTTTCTTT. The chain couples TRBV5-4 to TRBJ1-1; unclear D gene. Germline CDR1 SGHNT, CDR2 YYREEE (reference sequence). V was pared by 2 bases and J by 0 bases, with 5 bases between. The CDR3 has 13 amino acids.

The chain uses TRBV28 and TRBJ2-1, with TRBD1 identical over 9 bases. This CDR3 is 14 amino acids long. After removal of 2 bases from V and 5 bases from J, the junction contained 1 base not matched to a gene. Per germline, CDR1 MDHEN and CDR2 SYDVKM. This CDR3 reads CASSLGQGHNEQFF. The CDR3 DNA is TGTGCCAGCAGTTTAGGACAGGGGCACAATGAGCAGTTCTTC.

The chain has TRBV5-1 and TRBJ1-1; D call uncertain. CDR1 SGHRS and CDR2 YFSETQ come from the germline V gene. CDR3 length equals 13 residues. V lost 0 bases and J 2 bases, leaving 5 bases between the germline ends. CDR3 sequence: CASSLGANTEAFF. CDR3 bases: TGCGCCAGCAGCTTGGGGGCAAACACTGAAGCTTTCTTT.

This rearrangement joins TRBV2 to TRBJ2-5, with TRBD1 matching 9 bases. Germline-derived CDR1 and CDR2 are SNHLY and FYNNEI. This CDR3 has 15 residues. Trimming took 6 bases from V and 5 from J; bases not matched to a gene: 10. CDR3 residues: CASSPRDRVSETQYF. The CDR3, as DNA: TGTGCCAGCAGCCCCCGGGACAGGGTTTCTGAGACCCAGTACTTC.

This chain uses TRBV5-1 with TRBJ2-3; TRBD1 matches 10 bases. Germline CDR1 reads SGHRS; CDR2 reads YFSETQ. Trimming took 4 bases from V and 4 from J; bases not matched to a gene: 15. The CDR3 totals 18 residues. The CDR3, as DNA: TGCGCCAGCAGCATTGTGGGGACAGGGGAGTTTCAAGCAGATACGCAGTATTTT. It codes for CASSIVGTGEFQADTQYF. Full variable domain (missing parts from reference TRBV5-1 and TRBJ2-3): KAGVTQTPRYLIKTRGQQVTLSCSPISGHRSVSWYQQTPGQGLQFLFEYFSETQRNKGNFPGRFSGRQFSNSRSEMNVSTLELGDSALYLCASSIVGTGEFQADTQYFGPGTRLTVL.

The rearrangement uses TRBV11-2 and TRBJ1-2; D is undetermined. The CDR3 sequence is 12 residues long. CDR1 is SGHAT, CDR2 FQNNGV, per germline. Trimming cost V 5 bases and J 4 bases, with 8 bases left between them. The CDR3 sequence is CASSPGSYGYTF. Here the CDR3 DNA reads TGTGCCAGCAGCCCAGGTTCCTATGGCTACACCTTC.

The rearrangement joins TRBV5-5 to TRBJ2-7; D possibly corresponds to TRBD1 (5 bases). V was shortened by 0 bases and J by 3 bases, with 13 bases between the two germline ends. In germline, CDR1 is SGHKS, CDR2 YYEKEE (reference sequence). This CDR3 region has 15 residues. CDR3 loop: CASSLDRSKIYEQYF. In nucleotides, the CDR3 is TGTGCCAGCAGCTTGGACAGGTCTAAAATCTACGAGCAGTACTTC.

The chain couples TRBV5-1 to TRBJ1-3; no clear D. CDR1 is SGHRS, CDR2 YFSETQ, per germline. The CDR3 runs to 15 residues. V was trimmed by 4 bases and J by 2 bases, leaving 13 bases between them. Here the CDR3 DNA reads TGCGCCAGCAGCCCGACCTTGTGGACTGGAAACACCATATATTTT. Its protein is CASSPTLWTGNTIYF.

The chain recombines TRBV10-1 with TRBJ2-5, with 7 nucleotides matching TRBD1. V gave up 1 base and J gave up 1 base; unmatched junction bases: 9. The germline V gene encodes CDR1 WNHNN and CDR2 SYGVQD (reference sequence). The CDR3 loop spans 17 amino acids. The DNA of the CDR3 is TGCGCCAGCAGTGAGTTGGCTAGGGGGCAGATCCAAGAGACCCAGTACTTC. This sequence encodes CASSELARGQIQETQYF.

V gene TRBV7-2 combines with J gene TRBJ1-6; D not resolved. Germline CDR1 is SGHTA and CDR2 is FQGNSA. The CDR3 length is 17 residues. V lost 1 base to trimming and J lost 1 base, with 11 bases between them. In nucleotides, the CDR3 is TGTGCCAGCAGCTTAGACCCCGCGGGATCCTATAATTCACCCCTCCACTTT. Translated, it gives CASSLDPAGSYNSPLHF.

This chain connects TRBV11-2 to TRBJ2-3; 9 positions agree with TRBD2. The CDR3 sequence is 14 residues long. Germline lookup yields CDR1 SGHAT and CDR2 FQNNGV. The trim removed 5 bases at V and 5 bases at J, leaving 5 bases unmatched. CDR3 nucleotide sequence: TGTGCCAGCAGCGCGGGGGGGACGAAAGATACGCAGTATTTT. Translation: CASSAGGTKDTQYF.

The V gene is TRBV5-1, the J gene TRBJ2-7, with D possibly TRBD2 on 6 matching bases. The V gene's germline CDR1 is SGHRS and CDR2 YFSETQ. The CDR3 loop spans 14 amino acids. The V and J ends lost 4 bases and 4 bases respectively, with 15 bases between them. The CDR3 protein is CASSDDGSLYEQYF. Written as DNA, the CDR3 is TGCGCCAGCAGCGACGACGGGAGTCTTTACGAGCAGTACTTC.

This chain uses TRBV6-1 with TRBJ2-7; TRBD1 is a possible D gene (6 bases). Germline V gene lookup returns CDR1 MNHNS and CDR2 SASEGT. Trimming took off 7 bases at V and 5 bases at J, with 9 bases between the two ends. The CDR3 is made up of 11 amino acids. The DNA of the CDR3 is TGTGCCAGCATTACAGGGAACGAGCAGTACTTC. Encoded protein: CASITGNEQYF.

This chain connects TRBV6-4 to TRBJ2-1, with D uncertain. V was trimmed by 8 bases and J by 1 base, leaving 9 bases between them. The CDR3 has 13 amino acids. CDR1 is MRHNA and CDR2 is SNTAGT in the germline V gene. The CDR3 sequence is CASASRSYNEQFF. The CDR3 nucleotides read TGTGCCAGCGCGAGCAGGTCCTACAATGAGCAGTTCTTC.

The chain links TRBV7-2 to TRBJ1-2; D unclear. CDR3 size: 14 residues. V was clipped by 0 bases and J by 4 bases, with 9 bases between them. The germline V gene encodes CDR1 SGHTA and CDR2 FQGNSA. DNA for the CDR3: TGTGCCAGCAGCTTAGCCGGCTCGGGCTATGGCTACACCTTC. Its translation: CASSLAGSGYGYTF.

The rearrangement links TRBV5-1 to TRBJ2-7; no clear D. V was shortened by 2 bases and J by 5 bases, with 11 bases between the two germline ends. Germline V gene data show CDR1 as SGHRS and CDR2 as YFSETQ. The CDR3 is 13 amino acids. The CDR3 region is CASSLSLSHEQYF. In DNA form, the CDR3 reads TGCGCCAGCAGCTTATCACTTTCCCACGAGCAGTACTTC.

A few counts support this clone. V is TRBV7-8 and J is TRBJ1-5; tentative D call: TRBD1 (5 bases). Germline lookup yields CDR1 SGHVS and CDR2 FQNEAQ. V shed 5 bases and J shed 1 base, with 15 bases lying between them. The CDR3 is made up of 16 amino acids. CDR3 DNA sequence: TGTGCCAGCAGCCAAGGGGCGGGTGGGAGCAATCAGCCCCAGCATTTT. This gives the protein CASSQGAGGSNQPQHF. The whole variable domain, filled in from reference TRBV7-8 and TRBJ1-5, reads GAGVSQSPRYKVAKRGQDVALRCDPISGHVSLFWYQQALGQGPEFLTYFQNEAQLDKSGLPSDRFFAERPEGSVSTLKIQRTQQEDSAVYLCASSQGAGGSNQPQHFGDGTRLSIL.

The chain recombines TRBV10-2 with TRBJ1-2; 8 bases are a match to TRBD1. V was pared by 0 bases and J by 5 bases, with 8 bases of the junction left unmatched. Per the germline V gene, CDR1 is WSHSY and CDR2 is SAAADI. The CDR3 has 16 amino acids. The CDR3 protein is CASSESPGQDLYGYTF. The CDR3 DNA reads as TGCGCCAGCAGTGAGTCGCCGGGACAGGACCTTTATGGCTACACCTTC.

This sequence joins TRBV5-1 and TRBJ2-7, with D maybe TRBD1 (5 bases). The germline gives CDR1 SGHRS, CDR2 YFSETQ. Trimming cost V 0 bases and J 3 bases, with 13 bases left between them. The CDR3 length is 15 residues. Here the CDR3 DNA reads TGCGCCAGCAGCTTGGTCTGGGCAGGGAACTACGAGCAGTACTTC. It codes for CASSLVWAGNYEQYF.